This T cell receptor (beta chain) originates from a study of cytomegalovirus exposure and HLA in healthy donors. Researchers ran the PCR with 60 Vbeta and 13 Jbeta primers. The assay was immunoSEQ multiplex PCR, and TCRdb's table has in-frame clones only and misses some. The top ten hold about 3% of the sample, which has about 130,000 clones, over 70% seen once. This clone was seen a handful of times. Its antigen is not identified. CDR1 MNHNS and CDR2 SASEGT come from the germline V gene. The V gene lost 5 bases and the J gene lost 8 bases, with 13 bases spanning the gap. The CDR3 is 13 amino acids. Overall study findings and caveats: In a later analysis, common viral pathogens appeared linked to several of the most significant clusters. Only CMV serostatus was available as immune exposure information.

The V call is TRBV6-1, the J call TRBJ2-1; D is possibly TRBD1 (6 bases). The TCR comes from a woman aged 60-75 years in good health and CMV-seropositive. Sequencing was carried out using PBMCs. In DNA form, the CDR3 reads TGTGCCAGCAGTATAGACAGGCTCCATGAGCAGTTCTTC. Encoded protein: CASSIDRLHEQFF.